This TCR beta chain originates from a study of blood T cell repertoires in COVID-19. This clone was detected only once. Germline V gene sequence: CDR1 SGDLS, CDR2 YYNGEE. The V and J ends lost 1 base and 5 bases, in that order; junction bases with no gene match: 8. The CDR3 covers 16 residues. TCRdb keeps only in-frame clones here, not all; method: immunoSEQ multiplex PCR. Of 300,000 or so clones in the sample, around nine tenths were seen once. The receptor was isolated from a woman under 40 who had recovered from COVID-19. This chain connects TRBV9 to TRBJ1-2, with 10 bases aligning to TRBD1. The sequenced sample consisted of PBMCs or T cells enriched from blood (not recorded which). CDR3 region: CASSVNRDRGLYGYTF. The CDR3 nucleotides read TGTGCCAGCAGCGTAAACCGGGACAGGGGACTGTATGGCTACACCTTC.